This TCR beta chain was identified in a study of beta chain features in type 1 diabetes. Study conclusions and caveats: HLA effects on TCRB rearrangement stayed unresolved here. Compared with healthy donors, patients appeared to share more similar naive, central memory and regulatory TCRB repertoires.

The CDR3 loop spans 13 amino acids. Germline V gene lookup returns CDR1 SGHVS and CDR2 FNYEAQ. Trimming took 1 base from V and 10 from J, leaving 11 bases between them. One heparinised blood draw averaging approximately 120 mL was given by each donor. As for this clone: What it binds is unknown.

The isolated RNA, all of it, was reverse transcribed, so expressed TCRB transcripts were what got sequenced. Sequenced by immunoSEQ multiplex PCR; TCRdb stores in-frame clones only, minus some. The sample lists about 320,000 clones, 14% seen once, with 6.7% in the top ten. This receptor was identified in a man aged 30 to 39 in good health. V and J are TRBV7-6 and TRBJ2-1, with D possibly matching TRBD2 (6 bases). Sequencing was carried out using central memory CD4+ T cells from blood. For the CDR3, the DNA is TGTGCCAGCAGCTTAGATCTTCGGGGGGAGCAGTTCTTC. Translation gives CASSLDLRGEQFF.